This T cell receptor beta chain derives from a study of blood T cell repertoires in COVID-19. Study summary: Some COVID-19 samples were acute and others convalescent; all came from the United States, Italy and Spain. The cDNA or gDNA used as material had been derived from T cells, B-cell-depleted T cells, or PBMCs.

Original processing notes: Amplified reference gene primers provided the basis for estimating nucleated cell counts. TCRdb keeps only in-frame clones here, not all; method: immunoSEQ multiplex PCR. The V and J calls and clone size are taken from that table; D and trimming were inferred from the DNA. Of around 160,000 clones listed, 80% are singletons. Germline lookup yields CDR1 SGHNT and CDR2 YENEEA. This CDR3 is built from 17 residues. The J segment lost 0 bases and the V segment lost 4 bases, leaving 6 bases of the junction unmatched. The chain combines TRBV11-3 with TRBJ2-3, with TRBD2 matching over 11 bases. Sequencing was done on a sample of PBMCs or T cells enriched from blood (not recorded which). The receptor was isolated from a woman aged 60-75 years who had recovered from COVID-19. CDR3 sequence (DNA): TGTGCCAGCAGCTCCCAAGGGACTAGCGGTAGCACAGATACGCAGTATTTT. It encodes CASSSQGTSGSTDTQYF.